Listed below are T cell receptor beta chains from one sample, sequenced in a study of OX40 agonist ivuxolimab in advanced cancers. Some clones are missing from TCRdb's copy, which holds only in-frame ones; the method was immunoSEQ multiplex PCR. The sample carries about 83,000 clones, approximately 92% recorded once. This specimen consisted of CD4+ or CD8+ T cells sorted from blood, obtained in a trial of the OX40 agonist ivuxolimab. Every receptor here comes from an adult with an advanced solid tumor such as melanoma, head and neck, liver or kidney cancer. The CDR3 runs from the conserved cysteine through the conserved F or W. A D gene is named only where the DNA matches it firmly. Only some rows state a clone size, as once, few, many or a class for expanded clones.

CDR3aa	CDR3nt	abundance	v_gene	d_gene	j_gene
CASSPGQGAGEQFF	TGTGCCAGCAGCCCGGGACAGGGGGCGGGGGAGCAGTTCTTC	once	TRBV6-5	TRBD1	TRBJ2-1
CASSIDHADYNEQFF	TGTGCCAGTAGTATAGATCACGCTGATTACAATGAGCAGTTCTTC	NA	TRBV19	NA	TRBJ2-1
CASSLGSMGEQYF	TGTGCCAGCAGCTTAGGCTCCATGGGTGAGCAGTACTTC	NA	TRBV11-3	NA	TRBJ2-7
CASPTPPPRGNQPQHF	TGTGCCAGCCCGACTCCCCCCCCGCGGGGCAATCAGCCCCAGCATTTT	NA	TRBV7-4	NA	TRBJ1-5
CASSYFQGTNEKLFF	TGTGCCAGCAGTTACTTTCAGGGCACTAATGAAAAACTGTTTTTT	NA	TRBV6-6	NA	TRBJ1-4
CASSLGQGAGKNIQYF	TGTGCCAGCAGCTTGGGGCAGGGGGCGGGCAAAAACATTCAGTACTTC	NA	TRBV5-6	TRBD1	TRBJ2-4
CASSQELGPTGNTIYF	TGCGCCAGCAGCCAAGAATTGGGTCCAACTGGAAACACCATATATTTT	NA	TRBV5-4	NA	TRBJ1-3
CASSLQLAGEGEQFF	TGTGCCAGCAGCTTACAACTAGCGGGAGAGGGTGAGCAGTTCTTC	NA	TRBV7-3	TRBD2	TRBJ2-1
CASSVGAGGPQWNEQFF	TGTGCCAGCAGCGTAGGAGCGGGGGGGCCTCAGTGGAATGAGCAGTTCTTC	NA	TRBV9	TRBD2	TRBJ2-1
CASSLLRDGNSPLHF	TGTGCCAGCAGCTTATTGAGGGACGGTAATTCACCCCTCCACTTT	NA	TRBV13	NA	TRBJ1-6
CASSMWQQETQYF	TGTGCCAGTAGTATGTGGCAGCAAGAGACCCAGTACTTC	NA	TRBV19	NA	TRBJ2-5
CATSRDRVAGNSPLHF	TGTGCCACCAGCAGAGATAGGGTGGCCGGCAATTCACCCCTCCACTTT	once	TRBV15	NA	TRBJ1-6
CASSFPSGLYTF	TGTGCCAGCAGCTTTCCCTCGGGCCTCTACACCTTC	NA	TRBV11-2	NA	TRBJ1-2
CASSQLAADTQYF	TGTGCCAGCAGCCAACTAGCGGCAGATACGCAGTATTTT	NA	TRBV7-9	TRBD2	TRBJ2-3
CASTWVGGANTGELFF	TGTGCCAGCACTTGGGTGGGCGGCGCGAACACCGGGGAGCTGTTTTTT	NA	TRBV2	NA	TRBJ2-2
CASSVVPLESVSDTQYF	TGTGCCAGCAGCGTAGTCCCCCTAGAATCTGTCTCTGATACGCAGTATTTT	NA	TRBV9	NA	TRBJ2-3
CASSPLGPPSYNEQFF	TGTGCCAGCTCACCGCTAGGACCGCCATCCTACAATGAGCAGTTCTTC	once	TRBV18	NA	TRBJ2-1
CASRSLSWNTEAFF	TGTGCCAGCAGGTCCCTTAGCTGGAACACTGAAGCTTTCTTT	NA	TRBV7-4	NA	TRBJ1-1
CASSQPPEAFF	TGTGCCAGCTCCCAGCCCCCTGAAGCTTTCTTT	NA	TRBV11-2	NA	TRBJ1-1
CASSLTGDITYEQYF	TGTGCCAGCAGCCTCACAGGGGATATTACGTACGAGCAGTACTTC	NA	TRBV27	TRBD1	TRBJ2-7
CASSSTGTSYNEQFF	TGTGCCAGCAGTTCGACAGGGACCTCCTACAATGAGCAGTTCTTC	NA	TRBV9	TRBD1	TRBJ2-1
CASSLRDETEAFF	TGTGCCAGCAGCTTAAGGGATGAGACTGAAGCTTTCTTT	NA	TRBV7-2	NA	TRBJ1-1
CASSWIGFGLINEQFF	TGTGCCAGCAGTTGGATAGGCTTCGGACTAATAAATGAGCAGTTCTTC	NA	TRBV27	NA	TRBJ2-1
CASSFYREGTEAFF	TGTGCCAGCAGCTTTTACAGGGAGGGCACTGAAGCTTTCTTT	NA	TRBV7-2	NA	TRBJ1-1
CASSHGTSGGVTDTQYF	TGTGCCAGCAGCCACGGGACTAGCGGGGGGGTAACAGATACGCAGTATTTT	NA	TRBV9	TRBD2	TRBJ2-3
CASSFTSYNEQFF	TGCGCCAGCAGCTTTACTAGCTACAATGAGCAGTTCTTC	NA	TRBV5-1	NA	TRBJ2-1
CASSQLGPQWATEAFF	TGTGCCAGTAGTCAACTGGGGCCACAATGGGCGACTGAAGCTTTCTTT	NA	TRBV19	NA	TRBJ1-1
CASSLGQGSGANVLTF	TGTGCCAGCAGTTTAGGCCAGGGGTCTGGGGCCAACGTCCTGACTTTC	NA	TRBV27	NA	TRBJ2-6
CASSLIGGQGGNQPQHF	TGCGCCAGCAGCCTTATTGGGGGGCAGGGTGGCAATCAGCCCCAGCATTTT	NA	TRBV4-1	NA	TRBJ1-5
CASSELIAGAQETQYF	TGCGCCAGCAGTGAGTTGATAGCGGGGGCCCAAGAGACCCAGTACTTC	NA	TRBV10-1	TRBD2	TRBJ2-5
CASSQDLSRPSSGNTIYF	TGCGCCAGCAGCCAAGATCTCAGCCGACCGAGCTCTGGAAACACCATATATTTT	NA	TRBV4-3	NA	TRBJ1-3
CASSLGTSGGNIQYF	TGTGCCAGCAGTTTAGGGACTAGCGGAGGAAACATTCAGTACTTC	NA	TRBV27	TRBD2	TRBJ2-4
CASTGTSYYGYTF	TGTGCCAGCACAGGGACCAGTTACTATGGCTACACCTTC	NA	TRBV5-6	NA	TRBJ1-2
CASSPFSQGEVLSEPQHF	TGTGCCAGCTCACCATTCTCTCAGGGCGAGGTTCTATCAGAGCCCCAGCATTTT	NA	TRBV18	NA	TRBJ1-5
CASSPLGGQGEQYF	TGTGCCAGCAGCCCCCTCGGGGGACAGGGCGAGCAGTACTTC	NA	TRBV9	TRBD1	TRBJ2-7
CASRGDATNLYGYTF	TGTGCCAGTCGGGGGGACGCTACCAACCTCTATGGCTACACCTTC	NA	TRBV5-8	NA	TRBJ1-2
CASSTKQGRSYEQYF	TGTGCCAGCAGTACAAAACAGGGTCGCTCCTACGAGCAGTACTTC	NA	TRBV6-6	NA	TRBJ2-7
CASSQVGGGFNEQFF	TGCGCCAGCAGCCAAGTGGGCGGGGGGTTCAATGAGCAGTTCTTC	NA	TRBV4-1	TRBD2	TRBJ2-1
CASSSQPQETQYF	TGTGCCAGCAGCTCCCAGCCTCAAGAGACCCAGTACTTC	NA	TRBV7-6	NA	TRBJ2-5
CSVEKGFGTEAFF	TGCAGCGTTGAAAAGGGGTTCGGCACTGAAGCTTTCTTT	NA	TRBV29-1	NA	TRBJ1-1
CASSPKGLSSYSNQPQHF	TGTGCCAGCAGCCCAAAGGGCCTTTCTTCATATAGCAATCAGCCCCAGCATTTT	NA	TRBV7-3	NA	TRBJ1-5
CASSIQGAQVPSEQFF	TGTGCCAGTAGTATTCAGGGGGCTCAAGTACCAAGTGAGCAGTTCTTC	NA	TRBV19	TRBD1	TRBJ2-1
CASSPPGQGANTGELFF	TGTGCCAGCAGCCCGCCGGGACAGGGGGCGAACACCGGGGAGCTGTTTTTT	NA	TRBV9	TRBD1	TRBJ2-2
CASSPHPGGPDSPLHF	TGTGCCAGCAGCCCCCACCCAGGGGGACCCGACTCACCCCTCCACTTT	NA	TRBV14	TRBD1	TRBJ1-6
CASGTLGRNGYTF	TGTGCTAGTGGGACCCTGGGGCGGAATGGCTACACCTTC	NA	TRBV12-5	NA	TRBJ1-2
CASSQDLGQGLNEQFF	TGCGCCAGCAGCCAAGATCTGGGACAGGGACTCAATGAGCAGTTCTTC	NA	TRBV4-3	TRBD1	TRBJ2-1